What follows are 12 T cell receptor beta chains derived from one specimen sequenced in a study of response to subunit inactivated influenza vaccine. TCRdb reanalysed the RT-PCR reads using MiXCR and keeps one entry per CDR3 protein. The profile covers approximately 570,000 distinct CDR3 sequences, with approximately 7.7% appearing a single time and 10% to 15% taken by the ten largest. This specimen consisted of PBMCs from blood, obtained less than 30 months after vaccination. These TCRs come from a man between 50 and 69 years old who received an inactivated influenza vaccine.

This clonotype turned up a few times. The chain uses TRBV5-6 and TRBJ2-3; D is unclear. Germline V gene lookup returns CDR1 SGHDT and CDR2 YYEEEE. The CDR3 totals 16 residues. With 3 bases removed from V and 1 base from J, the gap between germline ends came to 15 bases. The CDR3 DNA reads TGTGCCAGCAGCTCGATTGACCACGGACGCACAGATACGCAGTATTTT. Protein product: CASSSIDHGRTDTQYF.

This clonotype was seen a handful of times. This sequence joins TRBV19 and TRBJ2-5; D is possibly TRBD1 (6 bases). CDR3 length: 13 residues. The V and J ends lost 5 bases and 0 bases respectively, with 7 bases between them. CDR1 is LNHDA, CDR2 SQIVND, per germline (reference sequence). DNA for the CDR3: TGTGCCAGTAGTGGGGACAACCAAGAGACCCAGTACTTC. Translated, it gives CASSGDNQETQYF.

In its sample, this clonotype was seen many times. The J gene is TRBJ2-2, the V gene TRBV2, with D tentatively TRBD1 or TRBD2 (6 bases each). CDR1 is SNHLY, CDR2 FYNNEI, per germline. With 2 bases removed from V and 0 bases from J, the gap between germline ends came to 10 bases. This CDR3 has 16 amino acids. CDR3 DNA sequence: TGTGCCAGCAGTGAATGGGGGGCGGCGAACACCGGGGAGCTGTTTTTT. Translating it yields CASSEWGAANTGELFF.

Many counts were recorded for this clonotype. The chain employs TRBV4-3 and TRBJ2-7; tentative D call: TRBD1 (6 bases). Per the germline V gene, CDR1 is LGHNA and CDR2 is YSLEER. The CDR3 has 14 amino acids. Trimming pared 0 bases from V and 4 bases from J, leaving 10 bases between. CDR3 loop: CASSQDQGKYEQYF. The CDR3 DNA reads TGCGCCAGCAGCCAAGACCAGGGGAAGTACGAGCAGTACTTC.

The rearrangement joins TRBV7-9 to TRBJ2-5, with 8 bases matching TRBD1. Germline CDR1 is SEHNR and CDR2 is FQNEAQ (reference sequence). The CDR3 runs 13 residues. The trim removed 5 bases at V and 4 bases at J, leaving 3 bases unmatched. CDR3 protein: CASSPTGVETQYF. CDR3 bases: TGTGCCAGCAGCCCGACAGGGGTAGAGACCCAGTACTTC.

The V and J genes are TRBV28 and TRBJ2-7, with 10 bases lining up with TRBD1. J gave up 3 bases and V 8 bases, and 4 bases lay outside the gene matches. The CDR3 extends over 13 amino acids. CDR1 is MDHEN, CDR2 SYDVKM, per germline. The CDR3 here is CASRRTGGYEQYF. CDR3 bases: TGTGCCAGCCGAAGGACAGGGGGCTACGAGCAGTACTTC.

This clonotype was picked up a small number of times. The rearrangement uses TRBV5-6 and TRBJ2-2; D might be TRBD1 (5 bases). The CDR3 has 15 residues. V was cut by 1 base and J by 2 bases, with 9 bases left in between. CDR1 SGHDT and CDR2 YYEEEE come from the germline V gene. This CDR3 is CASSLTGENTGELFF. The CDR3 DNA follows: TGTGCCAGCAGCTTGACAGGAGAAAACACCGGGGAGCTGTTTTTT.

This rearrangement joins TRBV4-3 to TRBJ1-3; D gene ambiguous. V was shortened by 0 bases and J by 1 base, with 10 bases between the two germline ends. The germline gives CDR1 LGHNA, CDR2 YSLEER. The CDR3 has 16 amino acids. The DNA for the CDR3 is TGCGCCAGCAGCCAAGAACCTAGGTCATCTGGAAACACCATATATTTT. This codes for CASSQEPRSSGNTIYF.

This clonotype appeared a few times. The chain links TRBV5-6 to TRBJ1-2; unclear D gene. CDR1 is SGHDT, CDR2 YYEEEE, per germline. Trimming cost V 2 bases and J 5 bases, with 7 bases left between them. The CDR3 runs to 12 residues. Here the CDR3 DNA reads TGTGCCAGCAGCTTTTTAGAGTATGGCTACACCTTC. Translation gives CASSFLEYGYTF.

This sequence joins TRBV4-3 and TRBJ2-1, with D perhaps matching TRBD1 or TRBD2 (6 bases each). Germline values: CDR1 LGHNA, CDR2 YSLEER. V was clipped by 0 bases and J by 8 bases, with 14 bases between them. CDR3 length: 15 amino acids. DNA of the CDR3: TGCGCCAGCAGCCAAGAAGGGGGGCTCGGCGATGAGCAGTTCTTC. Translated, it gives CASSQEGGLGDEQFF.

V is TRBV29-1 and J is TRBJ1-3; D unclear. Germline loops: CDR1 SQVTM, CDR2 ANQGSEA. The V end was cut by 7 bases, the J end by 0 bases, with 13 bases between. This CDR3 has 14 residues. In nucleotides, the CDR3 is TGCAGCGCCTGGACCATTAGCTCTGGAAACACCATATATTTT. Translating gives CSAWTISSGNTIYF.

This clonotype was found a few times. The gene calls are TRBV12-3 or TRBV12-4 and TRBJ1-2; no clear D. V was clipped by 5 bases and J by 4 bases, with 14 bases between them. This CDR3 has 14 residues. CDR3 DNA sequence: TGTGCCAGCAGTGGCCCAGCGCGAATCTATGGCTACACCTTC. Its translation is CASSGPARIYGYTF.